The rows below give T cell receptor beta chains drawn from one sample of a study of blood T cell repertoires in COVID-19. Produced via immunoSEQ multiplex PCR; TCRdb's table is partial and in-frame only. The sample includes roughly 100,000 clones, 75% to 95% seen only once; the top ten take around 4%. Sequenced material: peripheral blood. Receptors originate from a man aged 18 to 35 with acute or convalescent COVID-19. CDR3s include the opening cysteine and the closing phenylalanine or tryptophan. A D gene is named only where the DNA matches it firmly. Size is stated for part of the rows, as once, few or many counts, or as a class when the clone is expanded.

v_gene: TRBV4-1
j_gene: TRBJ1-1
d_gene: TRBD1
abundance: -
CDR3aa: CASSRTGFNTEAFF
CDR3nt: TGCGCCAGCAGCCGGACAGGGTTTAACACTGAAGCTTTCTTT

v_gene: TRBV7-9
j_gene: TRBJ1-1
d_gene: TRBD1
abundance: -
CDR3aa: CASSWTGVNTEAFF
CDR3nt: TGTGCCAGCAGCTGGACAGGAGTTAACACTGAAGCTTTCTTT

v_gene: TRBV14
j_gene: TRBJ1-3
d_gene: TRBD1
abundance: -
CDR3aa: CASSLTTGAGNTIYF
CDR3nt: TGTGCCAGCAGCCTTACGACAGGGGCTGGAAACACCATATATTTT

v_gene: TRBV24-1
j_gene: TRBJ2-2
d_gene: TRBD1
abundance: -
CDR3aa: CATSGGGQGAEGTGELFF
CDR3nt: TGTGCCACCAGTGGAGGGGGACAGGGGGCCGAAGGCACCGGGGAGCTGTTTTTT

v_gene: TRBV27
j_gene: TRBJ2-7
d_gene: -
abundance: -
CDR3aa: CASSLFPGSYEQYF
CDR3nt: TGTGCCAGCAGTTTATTTCCAGGCTCCTACGAGCAGTACTTC

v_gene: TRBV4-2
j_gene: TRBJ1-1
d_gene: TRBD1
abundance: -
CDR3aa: CASSQRDRGEAFF
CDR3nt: TGTGCCAGCAGCCAAAGGGACAGGGGTGAAGCTTTCTTT

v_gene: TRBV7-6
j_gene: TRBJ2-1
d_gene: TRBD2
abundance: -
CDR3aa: CASSLRGLAGNEQFF
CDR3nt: TGTGCCAGCAGCTTACGGGGACTAGCGGGTAATGAGCAGTTCTTC

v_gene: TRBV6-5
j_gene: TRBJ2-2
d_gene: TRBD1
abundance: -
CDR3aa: CASSPQGAHTGELFF
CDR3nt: TGTGCCAGCAGCCCACAGGGGGCGCACACCGGGGAGCTGTTTTTT

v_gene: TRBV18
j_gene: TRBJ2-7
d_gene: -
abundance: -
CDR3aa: CASSPARTSYEQYF
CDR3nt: TGTGCCAGCTCACCTGCTCGGACTTCCTACGAGCAGTACTTC

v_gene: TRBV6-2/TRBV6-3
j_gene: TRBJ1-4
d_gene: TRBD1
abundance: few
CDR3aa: CASRPAYATGAREEKLFF
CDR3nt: TGTGCCAGCAGGCCTGCGTACGCCACAGGGGCGCGAGAGGAAAAACTGTTTTTT

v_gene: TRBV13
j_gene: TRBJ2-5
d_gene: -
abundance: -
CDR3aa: CASSLESGLDF
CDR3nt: TGTGCCAGCAGCTTAGAGAGCGGGTTAGACTTC

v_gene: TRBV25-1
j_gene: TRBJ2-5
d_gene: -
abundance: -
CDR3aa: CASSIAYQETQYF
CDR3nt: TGTGCCAGCAGTATTGCGTACCAAGAGACCCAGTACTTC

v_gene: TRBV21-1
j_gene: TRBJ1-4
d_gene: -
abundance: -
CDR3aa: CASSRGQLNEKLFF
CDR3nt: TGTGCCAGCAGCAGGGGCCAGCTTAATGAAAAACTGTTTTTT

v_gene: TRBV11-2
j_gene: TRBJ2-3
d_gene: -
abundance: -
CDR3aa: CASSSDTRRTTDTQYF
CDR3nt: TGTGCCAGCAGCTCCGATACGAGAAGAACCACAGATACGCAGTATTTT

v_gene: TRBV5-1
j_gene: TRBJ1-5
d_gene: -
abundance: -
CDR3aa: CASSLGGSLNQPQHF
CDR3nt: TGCGCCAGCAGCTTGGGGGGCAGTCTCAATCAGCCCCAGCATTTT

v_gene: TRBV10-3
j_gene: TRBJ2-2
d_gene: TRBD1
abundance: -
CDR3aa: CAIRRDRVVSGELFF
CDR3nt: TGTGCCATCAGAAGGGACAGGGTGGTATCCGGGGAGCTGTTTTTT

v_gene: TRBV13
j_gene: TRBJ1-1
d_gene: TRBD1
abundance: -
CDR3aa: CASSRQGWNTEAFF
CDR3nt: TGTGCCAGCAGCCGACAGGGGTGGAACACTGAAGCTTTCTTT

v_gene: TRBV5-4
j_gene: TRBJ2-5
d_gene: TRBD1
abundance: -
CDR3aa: CASSLKGAYQETQYF
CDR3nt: TGTGCCAGCAGCTTAAAGGGGGCTTACCAAGAGACCCAGTACTTC

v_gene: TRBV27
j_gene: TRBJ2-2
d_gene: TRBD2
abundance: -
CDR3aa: CASSLAGGYTGELFF
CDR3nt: TGTGCCAGCAGCCTAGCGGGGGGTTATACCGGGGAGCTGTTTTTT

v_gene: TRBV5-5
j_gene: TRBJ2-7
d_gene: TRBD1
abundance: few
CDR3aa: CASSWDRPDEQYF
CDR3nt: TGTGCCAGCAGCTGGGACAGGCCGGACGAGCAGTACTTC

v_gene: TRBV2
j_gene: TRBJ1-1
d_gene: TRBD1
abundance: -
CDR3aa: CATPRASGGTEAFF
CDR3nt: TGTGCCACACCCCGGGCCTCAGGGGGCACTGAAGCTTTCTTT

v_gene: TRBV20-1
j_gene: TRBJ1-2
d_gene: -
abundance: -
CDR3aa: CSASLGLYGYTF
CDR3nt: TGCAGTGCTAGTTTGGGGCTCTATGGCTACACCTTC

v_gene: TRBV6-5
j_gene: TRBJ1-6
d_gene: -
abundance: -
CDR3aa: CASRSGGTWNSPLHF
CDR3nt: TGTGCCAGCAGATCAGGTGGGACATGGAATTCACCCCTCCACTTT

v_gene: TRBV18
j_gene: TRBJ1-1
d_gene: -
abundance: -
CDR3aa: CASSPPYPSTEAFF
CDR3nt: TGTGCCAGCTCACCACCGTATCCTAGCACTGAAGCTTTCTTT

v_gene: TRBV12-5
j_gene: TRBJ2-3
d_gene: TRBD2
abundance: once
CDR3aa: CASGPSQGGQTSGFYTDTQYF
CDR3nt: TGTGCTAGTGGTCCTTCTCAGGGAGGGCAAACTAGCGGGTTTTACACAGATACGCAGTATTTT

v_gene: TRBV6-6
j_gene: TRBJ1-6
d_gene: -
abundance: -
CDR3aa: CASSYSGEYSPLHF
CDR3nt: TGTGCCAGCAGTTACTCTGGGGAGTATTCACCCCTCCACTTT

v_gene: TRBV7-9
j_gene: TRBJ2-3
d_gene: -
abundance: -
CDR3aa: CASSLYPDTQYF
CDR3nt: TGTGCCAGCAGCTTGTATCCAGATACGCAGTATTTT

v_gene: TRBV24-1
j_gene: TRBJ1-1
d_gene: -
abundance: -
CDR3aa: CATSHAGLNTEAFF
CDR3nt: TGTGCCACCAGTCACGCAGGGTTGAACACTGAAGCTTTCTTT

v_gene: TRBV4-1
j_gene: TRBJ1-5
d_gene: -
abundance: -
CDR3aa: CASSYLQGSNQPQHF
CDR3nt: TGCGCCAGCAGTTACCTCCAGGGGAGTAATCAGCCCCAGCATTTT

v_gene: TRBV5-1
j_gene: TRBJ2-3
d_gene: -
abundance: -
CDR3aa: CASSSPSDTQYF
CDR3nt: TGCGCCAGCAGCTCCCCTAGTGATACGCAGTATTTT

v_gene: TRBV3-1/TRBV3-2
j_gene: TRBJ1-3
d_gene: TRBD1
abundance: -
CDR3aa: CASSQNRDSLGNTIYF
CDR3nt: TGTGCCAGCAGCCAGAACCGGGACAGCCTTGGAAACACCATATATTTT

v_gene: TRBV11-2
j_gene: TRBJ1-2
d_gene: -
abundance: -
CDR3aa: CASSEPRNYGYTF
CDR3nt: TGTGCCAGCAGCGAACCGAGAAACTATGGCTACACCTTC

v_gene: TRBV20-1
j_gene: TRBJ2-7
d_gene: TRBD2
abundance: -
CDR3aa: CSASLAGAYEQYF
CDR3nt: TGCAGTGCTAGTCTAGCGGGCGCCTACGAGCAGTACTTC

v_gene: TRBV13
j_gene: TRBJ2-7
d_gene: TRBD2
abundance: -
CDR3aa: CASSLGTSGSSYEQYF
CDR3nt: TGTGCCAGCAGCTTAGGGACTAGCGGGAGCTCCTACGAGCAGTACTTC

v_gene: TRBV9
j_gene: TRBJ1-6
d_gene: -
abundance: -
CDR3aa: CASSDGVATHSPLHF
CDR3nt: TGTGCCAGCAGCGACGGGGTCGCGACTCATTCACCCCTCCACTTT